This T cell receptor (beta chain) was sequenced in a study of ipilimumab plus nivolumab after autologous stem cell transplantation. As for the study in general: Patients received a median of about five ipilimumab and 8 nivolumab doses.

The assay was immunoSEQ multiplex PCR, and TCRdb's table has in-frame clones only and misses some. The sample consists of fewer than 15,000 clones, about 70% of them appearing once. This CDR3 region has 19 residues. V lost 2 bases, J lost 3 bases, and 26 bases lay in between. Germline CDR1 SGHRS, CDR2 YFSETQ. Starting 14 to 28 days after autologous transplant, ipilimumab 1 mg/kg was given. Patients got 3 mg/kg IV nivolumab weeks 1, 4, 7, 10, then biweekly through week 26. General study results and limits: Per the authors, repertoire, Treg and microbiota data justify further study.

Regarding this clone: Its target is not known.

The V and J genes are TRBV5-1 and TRBJ1-2; no reliable D call. The origin of this receptor is a male donor with primary mediastinal lymphoma. Source: PBMCs, taken in a trial of ipilimumab plus nivolumab as post-transplant consolidation. CDR3 loop: CASSFSNKGLLAGDYGYTF. The CDR3 DNA reads as TGCGCCAGCAGCTTCAGCAATAAAGGACTCCTCGCCGGGGACTATGGCTACACCTTC.